These T cell receptor beta chains were read from a single sample in a study of T cell repertoires in cytomegalovirus infection. TCRdb used MiXCR to reprocess the reads, holding one entry per CDR3 protein. The data hold roughly 600,000 distinct CDR3 sequences, with 20% to 25% observed a single time. The sequencing sample was made of CD8+ T cells from PBMCs. The receptors originated from a human donor in good health (CMV status not recorded). Some clones in this sample may be carry-over from other donors' samples. The CDR3 runs from the conserved cysteine through the conserved F or W. The order of the fields is clone size, V gene, D gene, J gene, CDR3 DNA, CDR3 protein. D genes are given only for firm matches. Clone sizes are given selectively: once, few, many, or a class where the clone is expanded.

size: few; V: TRBV27; D: NA; J: TRBJ2-5; DNA: TGTGCCAGCACAGACCTCGGTGCCGAAGAGACCCAGTACTTC; CDR3: CASTDLGAEETQYF
size: NA; V: TRBV7-9; D: TRBD1; J: TRBJ2-1; DNA: TGTGCCAGCAGCTTAGTACAGGGGTACGAGCAGTTCTTC; CDR3: CASSLVQGYEQFF
size: NA; V: TRBV12-3/TRBV12-4; D: TRBD2; J: TRBJ2-2; DNA: TGTGCCAGCAGCCCAGCCGGGACTAGCGCCACCGGGGAGCTGTTTTTT; CDR3: CASSPAGTSATGELFF
size: NA; V: TRBV10-3; D: NA; J: TRBJ1-1; DNA: TGTGCCATCAGTACAACAGGGAAGAATGGTGAAGCTTTCTTT; CDR3: CAISTTGKNGEAFF
size: NA; V: TRBV20-1; D: TRBD2; J: TRBJ2-1; DNA: TGCAGTGCTAGGGTTCTAGCGGGGGATTCGGATGAGCAGTTCTTC; CDR3: CSARVLAGDSDEQFF
size: NA; V: TRBV20-1; D: NA; J: TRBJ1-2; DNA: TGCAGTGCCCGGGACTATGGCTACACCTTC; CDR3: CSARDYGYTF
size: NA; V: TRBV20-1; D: NA; J: TRBJ2-1; DNA: TGCAGTGCTGACATGTCTAGCTCCTACAATGAGCAGTTCTTC; CDR3: CSADMSSSYNEQFF
size: many; V: TRBV7-8; D: NA; J: TRBJ2-3; DNA: TGTGCCAGCGTGGCGGGCTCAGATACGCAGTATTTT; CDR3: CASVAGSDTQYF
size: many; V: TRBV12-3/TRBV12-4; D: NA; J: TRBJ1-2; DNA: TGTGCCAGCAGTTACAGGGAACTTAACTATGGCTACACCTTC; CDR3: CASSYRELNYGYTF
size: few; V: TRBV28; D: TRBD1; J: TRBJ1-4; DNA: TGTGCCAGCAGTTTAAATACCCGGGACAGAGACCTTAATGAAAAACTGTTTTTT; CDR3: CASSLNTRDRDLNEKLFF
size: many; V: TRBV7-8; D: TRBD2; J: TRBJ2-3; DNA: TGTGCCAGCAGCTTAGTGACTAGCGGGGTCACAGATACGCAGTATTTT; CDR3: CASSLVTSGVTDTQYF
size: few; V: TRBV6-5; D: NA; J: TRBJ2-3; DNA: TGTGCCAGCAGTTACGCACAGGGAGCAGATACGCAGTATTTT; CDR3: CASSYAQGADTQYF
size: few; V: TRBV14; D: NA; J: TRBJ1-1; DNA: TGTGCCAGCAGCCAATGGTCCTCGTTGGACACTGAAGCTTTCTTT; CDR3: CASSQWSSLDTEAFF
size: NA; V: TRBV19; D: TRBD1; J: TRBJ1-5; DNA: TGTGCCAGTAGTATTATGGACAGGGCCAATCAGCCCCAGCATTTT; CDR3: CASSIMDRANQPQHF
size: many; V: TRBV7-6; D: NA; J: TRBJ2-1; DNA: TGTGCCAGCAGCTTTAGTGAGGGGAGCGATGAGCAGTTCTTC; CDR3: CASSFSEGSDEQFF
size: NA; V: TRBV29-1; D: TRBD1; J: TRBJ1-2; DNA: TGCAGCGTTGACGGGGGACAGTATGGCTACACCTTC; CDR3: CSVDGGQYGYTF
size: NA; V: TRBV27; D: NA; J: TRBJ2-5; DNA: TGTGCCAGCAGCTCCCCCGGGGGCACACAAGAGACCCAGTACTTC; CDR3: CASSSPGGTQETQYF
size: NA; V: TRBV5-4; D: NA; J: TRBJ2-5; DNA: TGTGCCAGCAGCTTGCTCTTCTCCGGGACAAAAGCAGAGACCCAGTACTTC; CDR3: CASSLLFSGTKAETQYF
size: few; V: TRBV20-1; D: NA; J: TRBJ2-7; DNA: TGCAGTGCTAGGGAGGACACCTACGAGCAGTACTTC; CDR3: CSAREDTYEQYF
size: many; V: TRBV7-3; D: TRBD1; J: TRBJ1-2; DNA: TGTGCCAGCAGCTCCGGACAGGGTTACACCTTC; CDR3: CASSSGQGYTF
size: NA; V: TRBV4-1; D: NA; J: TRBJ2-2; DNA: TGCGCCAGCAGCCAATTGACGGGGGAGAACACCGGGGAGCTGTTTTTT; CDR3: CASSQLTGENTGELFF
size: many; V: TRBV12-3/TRBV12-4; D: NA; J: TRBJ2-1; DNA: TGTGCCAGCAGTTTTTGGGGCAGTGAGCAGTTCTTC; CDR3: CASSFWGSEQFF
size: NA; V: TRBV6-2/TRBV6-3; D: NA; J: TRBJ1-1; DNA: TGTGCCAGCAGTTACCTGGACACGGGGTCCACTGAAGCTTTCTTT; CDR3: CASSYLDTGSTEAFF
size: NA; V: TRBV11-2; D: TRBD1; J: TRBJ1-2; DNA: TGTGCCAGCAGCCCCACAAAGGCTAGGACAGGGTCCACCTTC; CDR3: CASSPTKARTGSTF
size: few; V: TRBV20-1; D: TRBD2; J: TRBJ2-4; DNA: TGCAGTGCTAGAGTCAGCGGGGGTACCAATCTAGCCAAAAACATTCAGTACTTC; CDR3: CSARVSGGTNLAKNIQYF
size: NA; V: TRBV6-1; D: NA; J: TRBJ2-7; DNA: TGTGCCATCTCGATGGGTGAGCAGTACTTC; CDR3: CAISMGEQYF
size: NA; V: TRBV20-1; D: NA; J: TRBJ2-1; DNA: TGCAGTGCTGGCCGCGGGACAGCGCTCAATGAGCAGTTCTTC; CDR3: CSAGRGTALNEQFF
size: NA; V: TRBV5-5; D: NA; J: TRBJ1-1; DNA: TGTACCAGCAGCTTGCGTTTTTTAGAGAACACTGAAGCTTTCTTT; CDR3: CTSSLRFLENTEAFF
size: NA; V: TRBV29-1; D: NA; J: TRBJ2-5; DNA: TGCAGCGGGACGGGGATGTTGGGGACCCAGTACTTC; CDR3: CSGTGMLGTQYF
size: many; V: TRBV25-1; D: NA; J: TRBJ1-5; DNA: TGTGCCAGCAGTGAATCTGGGAGCGGGCAGCCCCAGCATTTT; CDR3: CASSESGSGQPQHF
size: NA; V: TRBV29-1; D: TRBD2; J: TRBJ2-3; DNA: TGCAGCGTTGAGTTACTAGCGGGGGGAAATACGCAGTATTTT; CDR3: CSVELLAGGNTQYF
size: many; V: TRBV7-9; D: NA; J: TRBJ2-3; DNA: TGTGCCAGCAGCTTTCGGGACCGGGCTGGAGATACGCAGTATTTT; CDR3: CASSFRDRAGDTQYF
size: NA; V: TRBV12-3/TRBV12-4; D: NA; J: TRBJ1-4; DNA: TGTGCCAGCAGGCTGGAGGCCGAAAAACTGTTTTTT; CDR3: CASRLEAEKLFF
size: few; V: TRBV6-1; D: TRBD1; J: TRBJ2-2; DNA: TGTGCCAGCAGTGAACTCTGGGACAGGGAGACCACCGGGGAGCTGTTTTTT; CDR3: CASSELWDRETTGELFF
size: many; V: TRBV7-6; D: NA; J: TRBJ1-6; DNA: TGTGCCAGCAGCGAAGGCCTCATCGACGACGGACCCCTCCACTTT; CDR3: CASSEGLIDDGPLHF
size: few; V: TRBV5-6; D: NA; J: TRBJ2-1; DNA: TGTGCCAGCAGCCCCTCCCCCGGCGGTGAGCAGTTCTTC; CDR3: CASSPSPGGEQFF
size: NA; V: TRBV28; D: NA; J: TRBJ1-5; DNA: TGTGCCAGCAGTACCGTTATTGTACCGACGAGCAATCAGCCCCAGCATTTT; CDR3: CASSTVIVPTSNQPQHF
size: few; V: TRBV28; D: TRBD1; J: TRBJ2-1; DNA: TGTGCCAGCAGCCTCGGGACAGGGAATCCCTTCTTCTACAATGAGCAGTTCTTC; CDR3: CASSLGTGNPFFYNEQFF
size: NA; V: TRBV6-5; D: NA; J: TRBJ1-3; DNA: TGTGCCAGCAGTTACTCCAATGGGCCCCCCGGTGAGGAATATTTT; CDR3: CASSYSNGPPGEEYF
size: NA; V: TRBV7-4; D: TRBD1; J: TRBJ2-7; DNA: TGTGCCAGCAGCCCACCCGAGACAGGGAGATACGAGCAGTACTTC; CDR3: CASSPPETGRYEQYF